This T cell receptor (beta chain) was found in a study of blood T cells in healthy people across ages. Study-level points and caveats: Across samples, TCR beta diversity tracked strongly with naive T cell percentage.

Using a J-beta primer mix together with a sample-barcoded 5' primer, a second PCR was run for about 7 to 12 cycles. Carrying 12 random nucleotides, a template-switch adaptor labeled each individual cDNA molecule. MiXCR, run by TCRdb on the 5' RACE reads, gives a single entry per CDR3 protein. Among 920,000 or so distinct CDR3 sequences listed, roughly 45% were seen once. The V and J ends lost 4 bases and 6 bases, in that order; junction bases with no gene match: 11. This CDR3 has 15 residues. Per the germline V gene, CDR1 is DFQATT and CDR2 is SNEGSKA (reference sequence). In the case of this clonotype: Its antigen remains unidentified.

This chain connects TRBV20-1 to TRBJ2-7; 11 positions match TRBD2. Sequencing input: blood. The sequence was obtained from a woman aged 60-70 years in good health. The CDR3 DNA sequence: TGCAGTGCTACCCCACTAGCGGGAGTCTTCTCCGAGCAGTACTTC. Encoded protein: CSATPLAGVFSEQYF.